The 8 T cell receptor beta chains reported below all come from one sample, sequenced in a study of cytomegalovirus exposure and HLA in healthy donors. Vbeta (60) and Jbeta (13) primers were used in the PCR. Sequencing was performed with immunoSEQ multiplex PCR; in TCRdb, only in-frame clones are kept and a portion is missing. The sample has over 130,000 clones, around 78% seen once; the top ten hold around 6.6%. The sample was PBMCs. Receptors were obtained from a woman aged 40 to 50 in good health and CMV-seropositive.

CDR3 DNA sequence: TGTGCCAGCAGGGGGCGAGATGGTAGGGAGACCCAGTACTTC. Translated, it gives CASRGRDGRETQYF. The chain is built from TRBV6-5 and TRBJ2-5; perhaps TRBD1 as D (5 bases). Deletions cut 6 bases from V and 5 bases from J, with 16 bases between. Germline CDR1 and CDR2: MNHEY and SVGAGI. CDR3 size: 14 residues.

This clone was seen a few times. The rearrangement joins TRBV9 to TRBJ1-1; TRBD1 is a possible D gene (6 bases). Trimming removed 0 bases from V and 3 bases from J, with 9 bases in between. Germline CDR1 is SGDLS and CDR2 is YYNGEE. This CDR3 contains 14 residues. CDR3 DNA sequence: TGTGCCAGCAGCGTAGGGACAGCGTACACTGAAGCTTTCTTT. Amino acids: CASSVGTAYTEAFF.

This chain joins TRBV5-1 and TRBJ1-1, with 9 bases matching TRBD1. The CDR3 is 14 residues long. Germline assignment: CDR1 SGHRS and CDR2 YFSETQ. V shed 4 bases and J 8 bases; nucleotides not matched to a gene: 9. The CDR3 coding sequence is TGCGCCAGCAGCCTAAAACAGGGGGCAAGGGAAGCTTTCTTT. Translation: CASSLKQGAREAFF.

CDR3 DNA sequence: TGTGCCAGTAGTACAGCGGGGGCGGGAGCATCCTACGAGCAGTACTTC. It translates to CASSTAGAGASYEQYF. The V call is TRBV19, the J call TRBJ2-7; 8 positions match TRBD2. This CDR3 comprises 16 residues. Trimming took 4 bases from V and 1 from J; bases not matched to a gene: 9. CDR1 is LNHDA and CDR2 is SQIVND in the germline V gene (reference sequence). The variable domain in full, with the rest retrieved from reference TRBV19 and TRBJ2-7, is DGGITQSPKYLFRKEGQNVTLSCEQNLNHDAMYWYRQDPGQGLRLIYYSQIVNDFQKGDIAEGYSVSREKKESFPLTVTSAQKNPTAFYLCASSTAGAGASYEQYFGPGTRLTVT.

This clone was recorded only once. The gene calls are TRBV9 and TRBJ2-1, with D possibly matching TRBD1 (5 bases). Germline V lookup: CDR1 SGDLS, CDR2 YYNGEE. Trimming pared 1 base from V and 8 bases from J, leaving 7 bases between. This CDR3 has 12 residues. The CDR3 DNA sequence: TGTGCCAGCAGCGTACAGGGCTATGAGCAGTTCTTC. Its translation is CASSVQGYEQFF. The whole variable domain, filled in from reference TRBV9 and TRBJ2-1, reads DSGVTQTPKHLITATGQRVTLRCSPRSGDLSVYWYQQSLDQGLQFLIQYYNGEERAKGNILERFSAQQFPDLHSELNLSSLELGDSALYFCASSVQGYEQFFGPGTRLTVL.

The chain joins TRBV7-8 to TRBJ1-5; no clear D gene. The CDR3 length is 16 residues. From germline, CDR1 is SGHVS and CDR2 FQNEAQ. Trimming took off 5 bases at V and 3 bases at J, with 17 bases between the two ends. CDR3 loop: CASSLSSWGVNQPQHF. The CDR3 region has the DNA TGTGCCAGCAGCCTCTCCTCGTGGGGAGTCAATCAGCCCCAGCATTTT.

This chain connects TRBV5-1 to TRBJ2-2; TRBD2 matches at 8 bases. This CDR3 has 15 residues. V lost 4 bases, J lost 6 bases, and 8 bases stayed unmatched. The germline gives CDR1 SGHRS, CDR2 YFSETQ. The CDR3 DNA follows: TGCGCCAGCAGCGGGAGCGGGAGTTTCTCCGGGGAGCTGTTTTTT. Translating gives CASSGSGSFSGELFF.

CDR3 coding DNA: TGTGCCAGCAGCTTAGGCGGTTTCCGCGGTGAGCAGTTCTTC. This encodes CASSLGGFRGEQFF. This chain links TRBV7-2 with TRBJ2-1; D not resolved. The V end was cut by 1 base, the J end by 9 bases, with 13 bases between. The CDR3 is 14 residues long. The V gene's germline CDR1 is SGHTA and CDR2 FQGNSA.